What follows describes a single T cell receptor beta chain. Produced via immunoSEQ multiplex PCR; TCRdb's table is partial and in-frame only. The repertoire holds roughly 150,000 clones, with 85% to 95% as singletons. This specimen comes from a study of T cell responses to AZD1222 COVID-19 vaccine. The V gene's germline CDR1 is SGHNT and CDR2 YENEEA. Trimming left V 4 bases short and J 4 bases short, with 11 bases between. This CDR3 is built from 14 residues. Material: peripheral blood, obtained 28 days after the second AZD1222 dose. This receptor was obtained from an adult who received the AZD1222 COVID-19 vaccine. This chain joins TRBV11-3 and TRBJ1-3, with D perhaps matching TRBD1 (5 bases). The CDR3, as DNA: TGTGCCAGCAGCTCCAGGGAAGGCGGAAACACCATATATTTT. It is translated as CASSSREGGNTIYF.